This T cell receptor (beta chain) stems from a study of cytomegalovirus exposure and HLA in healthy donors. Study results and caveats: Data from an earlier analysis indicated that most TCR beta V segments were productive either about 90% or about 30% of the time.

This clone was recorded once. Its specificity is unknown. Primers for the PCR totalled 60 Vbeta and 13 Jbeta. TCRdb keeps only in-frame clones here, not all; method: immunoSEQ multiplex PCR. This table has fewer than 200,000 clones, about four fifths appearing once. CDR1 is MNHNS, CDR2 SASEGT, per germline. With 2 bases removed from V and 3 bases from J, the gap between germline ends came to 8 bases. The CDR3 extends over 13 amino acids. V gene TRBV6-1 combines with J gene TRBJ2-7; D perhaps matches TRBD1 (5 bases). The clonotype was recovered from a man aged 25 to 40 in good health and CMV-seronegative. The sample consisted of PBMCs. CDR3 sequence (DNA): TGTGCCAGCAGTGAACAGGGCGGCTACGAGCAGTACTTC. Amino acids: CASSEQGGYEQYF.